Each of the 23 T cell receptor beta chains below was sequenced from the same sample in a study of cytomegalovirus exposure and HLA in healthy donors. Primers included in the PCR were 60 Vbeta and 13 Jbeta primers. Profiled with immunoSEQ multiplex PCR; TCRdb holds only in-frame clones, not every one. The sample shows fewer than 200,000 clones, about 79% of them seen only once. Sequencing was performed on PBMCs. The receptors here all came from a woman aged 45-59 years in good health and CMV-seropositive.

Concerning this clone: Other DNA sequences from this sample encode an identical CDR3 as well. This chain connects TRBV2 to TRBJ2-1; D uncertain. Between the trimmed V and J ends, which lost 4 bases and 0 bases, there was a span of 4 bases. The CDR3 has 13 residues. Germline V gives CDR1 SNHLY, CDR2 FYNNEI. CDR3 amino acids: CASSGGSYNEQFF. The DNA of the CDR3 is TGTGCCAGCAGTGGCGGCTCCTACAATGAGCAGTTCTTC.

V gene TRBV21-1 combines with J gene TRBJ1-1; whether TRBD1, the table's D call, matches the DNA was not checked. TRBV21-1 counts as a pseudogene. CDR3 length: 15 amino acids. The CDR3 bases are TGTGCCAGCAGCAAACCAGGGGAAGTCGGCACTGAAGCTTTCTTT. Protein: CASSKPGEVGTEAFF.

This chain joins TRBV7-3 and TRBJ2-1, with TRBD2 identical over 13 bases. Germline V gene lookup returns CDR1 SGHTA and CDR2 FQGTGA. J was trimmed by 10 bases and V by 5 bases; bases with no gene match: 5. The CDR3 totals 14 residues. The CDR3 spells CASSETSGRIEQFF. Written as DNA, the CDR3 is TGTGCCAGCAGCGAGACTAGCGGGAGGATCGAGCAGTTCTTC.

The V and J genes are TRBV2 and TRBJ2-1, with D possibly matching TRBD1 (7 bases). The CDR3 runs 16 residues. Germline V lookup: CDR1 SNHLY, CDR2 FYNNEI. With 6 bases removed from V and 2 bases from J, the gap between germline ends came to 17 bases. The CDR3 nucleotides read TGTGCCAGCAGCCTAGGGGGGACAGCTACCTACAATGAGCAGTTCTTC. This translates into CASSLGGTATYNEQFF.

V gene TRBV7-2 combines with J gene TRBJ1-4, with TRBD1 matching over 7 bases. The CDR3 loop spans 14 amino acids. Trimming at V came to 7 bases and at J to 3 bases, leaving 5 bases not matched to a gene. Germline values: CDR1 SGHTA, CDR2 FQGNSA. For the CDR3, the DNA is TGTGCCAGCACCTCCGGGACAGCTAATGAAAAACTGTTTTTT. It specifies CASTSGTANEKLFF.

This chain joins TRBV28 and TRBJ1-4; D not certain. This CDR3 region has 16 residues. Trimming removed 9 bases from V and 2 bases from J, with 19 bases in between. CDR1 and CDR2 from the germline V gene are MDHEN and SYDVKM. The CDR3 nucleotides are TGTGCCAGTCGTGCGGGGAGCATTTCGACTAATGAAAAACTGTTTTTT. This translates into CASRAGSISTNEKLFF.

The chain joins TRBV28 to TRBJ2-7, with D perhaps matching TRBD2 (5 bases). Germline lookup yields CDR1 MDHEN and CDR2 SYDVKM. With 1 base removed from V and 5 bases from J, the gap between germline ends came to 18 bases. The CDR3 sequence is 16 residues long. CDR3 sequence (DNA): TGTGCCAGCAGTTTATCCCAGGTGCTTTTCGGGAACGAGCAGTACTTC. The encoded protein is CASSLSQVLFGNEQYF.

The chain employs TRBV5-1 and TRBJ2-7, with D unresolved. The V and J ends lost 0 bases and 6 bases respectively, with 10 bases between them. Germline CDR1 and CDR2: SGHRS and YFSETQ. CDR3 length: 13 amino acids. CDR3 region: CASSLAPSVEQYF. The DNA for the CDR3 is TGCGCCAGCAGCTTGGCCCCCAGCGTCGAGCAGTACTTC. The variable domain in full, with the rest retrieved from reference TRBV5-1 and TRBJ2-7, is KAGVTQTPRYLIKTRGQQVTLSCSPISGHRSVSWYQQTPGQGLQFLFEYFSETQRNKGNFPGRFSGRQFSNSRSEMNVSTLELGDSALYLCASSLAPSVEQYFGPGTRLTVT.

The rearrangement joins TRBV5-4 to TRBJ2-2, with TRBD2 identical over 8 bases. The CDR3 consists of 15 residues. Germline CDR1 SGHNT, CDR2 YYREEE (reference sequence). After removal of 6 bases from V and 2 bases from J, the junction contained 6 bases not matched to a gene. CDR3 DNA sequence: TGTGCCAGCAACGAACTAGCGGCCAACACCGGGGAGCTGTTTTTT. This sequence encodes CASNELAANTGELFF.

This chain joins TRBV4-1 and TRBJ1-5; 8 bases fit TRBD1. This CDR3 region has 15 residues. Germline CDR1 is MGHRA and CDR2 is YSYEKL. V lost 1 base, J lost 6 bases, and 5 bases stayed unmatched. CDR3: CASSQAQGAVQPQHF. As DNA, the CDR3 is TGCGCCAGCAGCCAAGCCCAGGGGGCGGTTCAGCCCCAGCATTTT.

The chain is built from TRBV7-9 and TRBJ2-3; D might be TRBD1 (6 bases). Trimming left V 5 bases short and J 1 base short, with 10 bases between. CDR1 is SEHNR and CDR2 is FQNEAQ in the germline V gene (reference sequence). The CDR3 contains 14 residues. CDR3 protein: CASSVGGGTDTQYF. CDR3 bases: TGTGCCAGCAGCGTAGGGGGAGGCACAGATACGCAGTATTTT.

This clone was seen a few times. The V call is TRBV10-3, the J call TRBJ2-3, with 9 bases matching TRBD2. Germline lookup yields CDR1 ENHRY and CDR2 SYGVKD. This CDR3 region has 15 residues. Trimming at V came to 3 bases and at J to 4 bases, leaving 5 bases not matched to a gene. The CDR3 sequence: CAISDQAGGSDTQYF. Here the CDR3 DNA reads TGTGCCATCAGTGACCAAGCGGGAGGTTCAGATACGCAGTATTTT.

V is TRBV14 and J is TRBJ2-7; a weak D match, TRBD2 (7 bases). V was pared by 4 bases and J by 9 bases, with 25 bases between. Germline-derived CDR1 and CDR2 are SGHDN and FVKESK. The CDR3 runs to 16 residues. In DNA form, the CDR3 reads TGTGCCAGCAGCCGGGGCGGGGGCGCTGGTTCCGTCGGGCAGTACTTC. It is translated as CASSRGGGAGSVGQYF.

The J gene is TRBJ1-2, the V gene TRBV27; TRBD1 is a possible D gene (5 bases). Per the germline V gene, CDR1 is MNHEY and CDR2 is SMNVEV (reference sequence). V was clipped by 2 bases and J by 4 bases, with 14 bases between them. This CDR3 has 15 residues. The CDR3 DNA reads as TGTGCCAGCAGTTTAAACGGGGGGAAGAGCTATGGCTACACCTTC. Its protein product is CASSLNGGKSYGYTF.

The chain links TRBV11-2 to TRBJ2-2, with D unresolved. The CDR3 has 13 residues. Germline loops: CDR1 SGHAT, CDR2 FQNNGV. V was trimmed by 1 base and J by 8 bases, leaving 8 bases between them. CDR3 nucleotides: TGTGCCAGCAGCTTAGTAACGGTTGGGGAGCTGTTTTTT. It encodes CASSLVTVGELFF.

This clone was picked up one time. This sequence joins TRBV5-1 and TRBJ2-7; D is possibly TRBD2 (5 bases). The germline gives CDR1 SGHRS, CDR2 YFSETQ. Trimming left V 4 bases short and J 5 bases short, with 19 bases between. The CDR3 is 15 residues long. DNA for the CDR3: TGCGCCAGCAGCGGGTCTGGACGGGGTAAGGACGAGCAGTACTTC. Protein product: CASSGSGRGKDEQYF. Drawing the rest from reference TRBV5-1 and TRBJ2-7, the complete variable domain is KAGVTQTPRYLIKTRGQQVTLSCSPISGHRSVSWYQQTPGQGLQFLFEYFSETQRNKGNFPGRFSGRQFSNSRSEMNVSTLELGDSALYLCASSGSGRGKDEQYFGPGTRLTVT.

The chain combines TRBV13 with TRBJ2-3, with TRBD1 identical over 10 bases. Trimming at V came to 4 bases and at J to 0 bases, leaving 10 bases not matched to a gene. The CDR3 contains 18 residues. CDR1 and CDR2 from the germline V gene are PRHDT and FYEKMQ (reference sequence). CDR3 protein: CASSSLRQGATSTDTQYF. The CDR3 DNA follows: TGTGCCAGCAGCTCCCTCCGACAGGGGGCTACTAGCACAGATACGCAGTATTTT. The full variable domain, completed using reference TRBV13 and TRBJ2-3, is AAGVIQSPRHLIKEKRETATLKCYPIPRHDTVYWYQQGPGQDPQFLISFYEKMQSDKGSIPDRFSAQQFSDYHSELNMSSLELGDSALYFCASSSLRQGATSTDTQYFGPGTRLTVL.

The chain joins TRBV28 to TRBJ2-7, with D maybe TRBD2 (6 bases). V gave up 11 bases and J gave up 2 bases, with 19 bases separating them. This CDR3 region has 14 residues. CDR1 is MDHEN and CDR2 is SYDVKM in the germline V gene. CDR3 region: CAVIGTRPTYEQYF. CDR3 DNA sequence: TGTGCCGTAATAGGGACTCGACCTACCTACGAGCAGTACTTC.

The chain joins TRBV28 to TRBJ1-2; 11 nucleotides line up with TRBD1. Germline V gene lookup returns CDR1 MDHEN and CDR2 SYDVKM. This CDR3 is built from 17 residues. J lost 4 bases, V lost 6 bases, and 13 bases had no gene match. CDR3 sequence (DNA): TGTGCCAGCAGCTCGGGACAGGGGGGGAAACTTGGCTATGGCTACACCTTC. Its translation is CASSSGQGGKLGYGYTF.

The rearrangement joins TRBV7-2 to TRBJ2-7, with D possibly matching TRBD1 (5 bases). The V gene lost 4 bases and the J gene lost 2 bases, with 15 bases spanning the gap. Germline CDR1 and CDR2: SGHTA and FQGNSA. The CDR3 has 15 amino acids. This chain's CDR3 is CASSWGKGPTYEQYF. DNA for the CDR3: TGTGCCAGCAGCTGGGGTAAGGGGCCCACCTACGAGCAGTACTTC.

The chain carries TRBV4-3 and TRBJ2-7; D possibly corresponds to TRBD2 (5 bases). This CDR3 is 16 amino acids long. Germline CDR1 reads LGHNA; CDR2 reads YSLEER. V lost 2 bases and J 6 bases, leaving 20 bases between the germline ends. The CDR3 DNA follows: TGCGCCAGCAGCCAACTAGCACCCTCCCTACTGAGCGAGCAGTACTTC. This translates into CASSQLAPSLLSEQYF.

This chain connects TRBV20-1 to TRBJ2-5; possibly TRBD1 for D (5 bases). Trimming cost V 6 bases and J 1 base, with 6 bases left between them. Germline V gene sequence: CDR1 DFQATT, CDR2 SNEGSKA (reference sequence). The CDR3 is 11 amino acids. As DNA, the CDR3 is TGCAGTGCCACAGGCCAAGAGACCCAGTACTTC. It yields the protein CSATGQETQYF.

This chain joins TRBV25-1 and TRBJ2-5, with 11 bases matching TRBD2. The J call could be wrong; TRBJ2-7 is a better fit for the DNA end. Germline lookup yields CDR1 MGHDK and CDR2 SYGVNS. The CDR3 extends over 16 amino acids. The CDR3 bases are TGTGCCAGCAGTGAATTCTCTAGCGGGAGGTCCTACGAGCAGTACTTC. Protein: CASSEFSSGRSYEQYF.